What follows is one T cell receptor (beta chain) and its context. What it binds is unknown. The V and J ends lost 3 bases and 5 bases, in that order; junction bases with no gene match: 11. Germline assignment: CDR1 SGHRS and CDR2 YFSETQ. The CDR3 totals 16 residues. This specimen comes from a study of post-analysis software for immune sequencing data. Findings of the study overall: TRBV5-6, TRBV5-1 and TRBV20-1 were among about 5 TRBV segments more frequent in patients than controls.

Unique-molecular-identifier-tagged TCR beta cDNA libraries were used. The source material, about 0.9 to 11 million T cells, gave rise to 400,000 to 600,000 cDNA molecules. TCRdb reprocessed the PCR reads with MiXCR, giving one entry per CDR3 protein. The data contain around 440,000 distinct CDR3 sequences, approximately 45% of them singletons. The sequencing sample was made of blood. The receptor was isolated from a girl between 5 and 17 years old with multiple sclerosis. The V and J genes are TRBV5-1 and TRBJ2-1; 7 nucleotides line up with TRBD2. DNA for the CDR3: TGCGCCAGCAGCTCGCGGGGGTGGGACCGAAACAATGAGCAGTTCTTC. It yields the protein CASSSRGWDRNNEQFF.